This TCR beta chain was sequenced in a study of PD-L1 blockade in urothelial cancer listed by TCRdb under 2017. Notes on the research overall: Therapy was started at some point between 2014 and 2016 for all patients, and atezolizumab 1,200 mg was administered intravenously every 3 weeks. Blood samples were analyzed at two time points: 3 weeks after treatment start (second dose) and 6 weeks after treatment start. Pretreatment tumor samples, along with matched peripheral blood serially collected before and after atezolizumab treatment, were subjected to TCR sequencing. The study was an exploratory multi-omic analysis of somatic, immune and clinical correlates of response to PD-L1 blockade with atezolizumab in urothelial cancer. Pretreatment blood TCR-seq was available for about 28 patients, at least one posttreatment blood collection was obtained for approximately 24 patients, and tumor TCR-seq was available for approximately 24 patients. Durable clinical benefit was defined as a progression-free survival longer than 6 months, and TCR features were additionally tested against progression-free survival and overall survival. About 85% of the roughly 29 patients were identified as males with urothelial cancer of bladder origin, and a prior smoking history was reported by 18 of 29 patients. A median of around 150,000 T cells and some 82,000 unique TCRs was obtained from blood samples, and a median clonality of roughly 0.082 was observed. Durable clinical benefit was achieved by nine patients but not by the remaining 20. Patients had an ECOG performance status of 0 or 1 and had received between 0 and 3 prior chemotherapy regimens. Whole exome sequencing and RNA sequencing of pretreatment tumors were performed alongside TCR sequencing in the same patients.

Measured from the cysteine to the phenylalanine, the CDR3 is 17 residues long. Just the 51-base CDR3 DNA is kept, in frame starting at base 1. CDR1 MNHEY and CDR2 SMNVEV are derived from the germline V gene (reference sequence). Trimming removed 3 bases from V and 7 bases from J, leaving 24 bases between the germline ends. What the work shows at the level of the full study, not this receptor alone: Because the sample size was small (n ≈ 29) and many of the analyses were exploratory, the results are meant to be hypothesis-generating. Greater expansion of tumor-associated TCR clones in peripheral blood 3 weeks after the start of treatment was observed in patients with durable benefit (n of about 21, p = 0.022). Improved progression-free and overall survival was found to be associated with pretreatment peripheral blood TCR clonality below the median.

Read against the paper, the sample's time point label means: peripheral blood 6 weeks after treatment start. A cohort of 25 to 30 patients with locally advanced or metastatic urothelial carcinoma, treated at Memorial Sloan Kettering on a trial protocol, was included. Peripheral blood mononuclear cells were collected pretreatment and during treatment, with between 1 and 8 total time points obtained per patient. The Qiagen DNeasy Blood extraction kit was used to purify genomic DNA from total PBMCs and tumor samples. Collected pretreatment and during treatment, PBMCs were isolated and stored as previously described. To estimate absolute template abundance from read counts, synthetic TCR analog templates were spiked into each PCR. The immunoSEQ assay was used to amplify TCRbeta CDR3 regions from genomic DNA with bias-controlled V and J gene primers. Sequencing of rearranged TCRbeta segments was performed at approximately 20X coverage. The paper's data handling went like this. Sequencing errors were corrected by clustering and CDR3s were annotated against IMGT to assign V, D and J genes. Downstream analyses used only productive TCRbeta rearrangements, leaving out any out-of-frame or stop-codon sequences. Clonality was calculated as one minus the Shannon entropy normalized by the log of the number of unique productive sequences. Fisher's exact test with Benjamini-Hochberg correction, using a cutoff of adjusted p below 0.01, was how clones that differed between time points or between blood and tumor were identified. As stored in TCRdb, this immuneACCESS dataset retains in-frame rearrangements with V and J assigned. A fraction of the clones does not appear; measured against another copy, unresolved V genes explain less than half of the discrepancy, and the remainder lacks a known reason. V, J and clone size are taken as reported in that table, and D and trimming were inferred from the DNA itself. The sample data list approximately 28,000 clones, and less than 90% of these were observed just once. Together, the top ten hold 2.5% to 3% of the sample.

As regards this clone: This clone's antigen is unknown. No base quality values were provided; no much bigger clone lies one nucleotide off.

This receptor was taken from a man in his 70s with urothelial cancer. The chain employs TRBV27 and TRBJ1-2; the D gene remains uncertain. This sample comprised PBMCs, obtained around atezolizumab (anti-PD-L1) treatment. The CDR3 is CASSLGSTGSGFGGYTF. In nucleotides, the sequence is TGTGCCAGCAGTTTGGGATCAACCGGGTCGGGATTCGGTGGCTACACCTTC.